A single T cell receptor (beta chain) is shown here with its context. The antigen is unknown. The data were taken from a study of response to subunit inactivated influenza vaccine. Study results and limitations: It was the authors' suggestion that each seasonal influenza vaccination recruits few new T cells.

TCRdb reprocessed the RT-PCR reads with MiXCR, giving one entry per CDR3 protein. This table holds hundreds of thousands of distinct CDR3 sequences, roughly 20% found once. CDR1 is MNHEY and CDR2 is SVGAGI in the germline V gene. Trimming cost V 0 bases and J 6 bases; bases outside gene matches: 8. The CDR3 has 16 amino acids. The TCR comes from a man in his fifties or sixties who received an inactivated influenza vaccine. Specimen: PBMCs from blood, collected 5 days after vaccination. The chain joins TRBV6-5 to TRBJ2-1; 7 positions agree with TRBD1. The CDR3 nucleotides read TGTGCCAGCAGTTACTCATCCGGGACAGTCCCCAATGAGCAGTTCTTC. This translates into CASSYSSGTVPNEQFF.